This T cell receptor beta chain was recorded in a study of regulatory T cells in long-lasting Graves disease. This clonotype was observed many times. As yet, its antigen is unknown. Study-wide findings and caveats: Persistent disease preferred TRBV28, TRBJ1-2 and TRBJ2-5. Whereas 1,000 or so public clonotypes were shared by new patients, persistent patients shared more, at 2,500 to 3,500.

The time point: persistent/refractory GD, antithyroid drugs over 5 years with positive TRAb. Construction of the TCR library relied on RNA isolated from PBMCs. By American Thyroid Association guidelines, Graves' disease was diagnosed in the cohort. Assembly of TCR beta libraries relied on iRepertoire HTBI primers together with Arm-PCR of CDR3 regions. One entry per CDR3 protein results from TCRdb running MiXCR on the multiplex PCR reads. The table includes around 400,000 distinct CDR3 sequences, about 23% detected once. V lost 7 bases to trimming and J lost 7 bases, with 14 bases between them. Per the germline V gene, CDR1 is DFQATT and CDR2 is SNEGSKA (reference sequence). The CDR3 consists of 12 residues.

The sample in question was peripheral blood mononuclear cells (PBMCs), obtained when the disease was refractory, from a patient treated with antithyroid drugs. The TCR originated in a middle-aged woman with Graves disease. J is TRBJ1-5 and V is TRBV20-1, with no clear D. The CDR3 DNA reads as TGCAGTGTTGATTCCCGGTTGCAGCCCCAGCATTTT. Amino acids: CSVDSRLQPQHF.